This T cell receptor beta chain was sequenced for a study of T cell repertoires in cytomegalovirus infection. Study as a whole: Public TCR beta signatures indicated both CMV infection and matching HLA type. Broader study findings: The cumulative frequency of public TCR beta families distinguished individuals who carried CMV together with the relevant HLA. Predominance within the ex vivo response was attributable to HLA-C-restricted CMV-specific TCR beta clonotypes.

Germline V gene lookup returns CDR1 ENHRY and CDR2 SYGVKD. V trimming: 6 bases; J trimming: 3 bases; junction bases outside the gene matches: 11. The length of the CDR3 is 16 residues. One entry per CDR3 protein results from TCRdb running MiXCR on the reads. The repertoire consists of roughly 760,000 distinct CDR3 sequences, with 35% to 40% occurring once and the leading ten covering around 2.8%. With respect to this clonotype: The antigen is undetermined.

The sequence was obtained from a human donor in good health (CMV status not recorded). Some clones in this sample may be carry-over from other donors' samples. The chain combines TRBV10-3 with TRBJ2-1; 7 bases fit TRBD2. The specimen was PBMCs. In DNA form, the CDR3 reads TGTGCCATCAGCGAGACTATGGCGGGGGACTACAATGAGCAGTTCTTC. It translates to CAISETMAGDYNEQFF.